The 5 T cell receptor beta chains below come from one sample, sequenced in a study of OX40 agonist ivuxolimab in advanced cancers. Sequenced by immunoSEQ multiplex PCR; TCRdb stores in-frame clones only, minus some. Among about 86,000 clones listed, about 90% were seen once. Sequenced here: CD4+ or CD8+ T cells sorted from blood, sampled in a trial of the OX40 agonist ivuxolimab. The receptors originated from an adult with an advanced solid tumor such as melanoma, head and neck, liver or kidney cancer.

The rearrangement joins TRBV5-1 to TRBJ1-2, with D unclear. CDR1 is SGHRS, CDR2 YFSETQ, per germline. The CDR3 has 13 amino acids. V was clipped by 2 bases and J by 2 bases, with 7 bases between them. CDR3 in amino acids: CASSLTTNYGYTF. The CDR3 DNA is TGCGCCAGCAGCTTAACCACCAACTATGGCTACACCTTC.

V is TRBV10-3 and J is TRBJ2-5; D remains unclear. V lost 9 bases, J lost 2 bases, and 10 bases lay in between. This CDR3 spans 12 amino acids. CDR1 ENHRY and CDR2 SYGVKD come from the germline V gene. The CDR3 DNA follows: TGTGCCATTGGACGCGGACAAGAGACCCAGTACTTC. The encoded protein is CAIGRGQETQYF.

This chain joins TRBV4-1 and TRBJ1-4; D may be TRBD1 (5 bases). V lost 6 bases and J lost 5, with 13 bases in between. The V gene's germline CDR1 is MGHRA and CDR2 YSYEKL. The CDR3 runs to 14 residues. The CDR3, as DNA: TGCGCCAGCAGGCGGCAGGGAAGAAATGAAAAACTGTTTTTT. Protein product: CASRRQGRNEKLFF.

Comment on this clone: Other nucleotide sequences in the sample specify the same CDR3. The chain carries TRBV7-9 and TRBJ2-7; no clear D. The CDR3 is 15 amino acids. Deletions cut 5 bases from V and 2 bases from J, with 16 bases between. CDR1 and CDR2 from the germline V gene are SEHNR and FQNEAQ (reference sequence). The CDR3 coding sequence is TGTGCCAGCAGCCCAAGTGGGCAGAACCCCTACGAGCAGTACTTC. It yields the protein CASSPSGQNPYEQYF.

V gene TRBV29-1 combines with J gene TRBJ2-7; no firm D call. This CDR3 is built from 12 residues. CDR1 and CDR2 from the germline V gene are SQVTM and ANQGSEA. The V and J ends lost 2 bases and 2 bases respectively, with 7 bases between them. CDR3 loop: CSVEKLPYEQYF. In DNA form, the CDR3 reads TGCAGCGTTGAAAAATTACCCTACGAGCAGTACTTC.